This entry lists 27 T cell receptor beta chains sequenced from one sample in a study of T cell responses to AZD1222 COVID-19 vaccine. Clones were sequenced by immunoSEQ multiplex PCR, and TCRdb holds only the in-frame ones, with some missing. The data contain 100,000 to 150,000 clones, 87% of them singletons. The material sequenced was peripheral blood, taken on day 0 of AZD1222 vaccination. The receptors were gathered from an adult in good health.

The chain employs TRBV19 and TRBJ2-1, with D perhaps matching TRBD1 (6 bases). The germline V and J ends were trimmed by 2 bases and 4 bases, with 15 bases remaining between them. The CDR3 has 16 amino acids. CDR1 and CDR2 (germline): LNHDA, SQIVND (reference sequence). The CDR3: CASSITSQGLYNEQFF. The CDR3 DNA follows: TGTGCCAGTAGTATAACTTCCCAGGGGCTTTACAATGAGCAGTTCTTC.

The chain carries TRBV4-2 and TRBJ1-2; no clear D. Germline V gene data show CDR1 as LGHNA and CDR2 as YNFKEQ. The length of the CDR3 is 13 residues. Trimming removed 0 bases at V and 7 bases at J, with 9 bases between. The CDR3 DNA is TGTGCCAGCAGCCAAGATCGGGAGGGTGGCTACACCTTC. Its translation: CASSQDREGGYTF.

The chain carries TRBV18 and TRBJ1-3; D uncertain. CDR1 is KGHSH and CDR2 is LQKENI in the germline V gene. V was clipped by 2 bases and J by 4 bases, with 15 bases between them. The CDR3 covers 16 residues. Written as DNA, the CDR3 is TGTGCCAGCTCACCAAGGGAGGTACCGATGGGAAACACCATATATTTT. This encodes CASSPREVPMGNTIYF.

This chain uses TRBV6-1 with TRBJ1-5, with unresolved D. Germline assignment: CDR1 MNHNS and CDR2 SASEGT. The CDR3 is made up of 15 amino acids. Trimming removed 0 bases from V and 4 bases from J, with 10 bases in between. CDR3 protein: CASSEADPLNQPQHF. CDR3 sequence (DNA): TGTGCCAGCAGTGAAGCTGACCCGCTTAATCAGCCCCAGCATTTT.

CDR3 coding DNA: TGTGCCAGCTCACCAGGGGAACAGGGCGAGCAGTACTTC. Encoded protein: CASSPGEQGEQYF. The V gene is TRBV18, the J gene TRBJ2-7, with D possibly matching TRBD1 (6 bases). There are 13 residues in the CDR3. V gave up 2 bases and J gave up 6 bases, with 11 bases separating them. The germline V gene has CDR1 KGHSH and CDR2 LQKENI.

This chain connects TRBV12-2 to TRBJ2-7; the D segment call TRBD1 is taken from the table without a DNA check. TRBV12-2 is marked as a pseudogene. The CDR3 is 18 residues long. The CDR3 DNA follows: TGTGCAAGTCGCTTAGTAGTCCCGCCGACAGGGGGCCGTGGGGAGCAGTACTTC. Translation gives CASRLVVPPTGGRGEQYF.

The CDR3 bases are TGTGCCAGCAGCTCAGGTGGGGGCCCGGCTGAAGCTTTCTTT. It is translated as CASSSGGGPAEAFF. The rearrangement joins TRBV13 to TRBJ1-1; a possible D gene is TRBD1 (6 bases). This CDR3 region has 14 residues. V gave up 4 bases and J gave up 6 bases, with 15 bases separating them. Germline lookup yields CDR1 PRHDT and CDR2 FYEKMQ (reference sequence).

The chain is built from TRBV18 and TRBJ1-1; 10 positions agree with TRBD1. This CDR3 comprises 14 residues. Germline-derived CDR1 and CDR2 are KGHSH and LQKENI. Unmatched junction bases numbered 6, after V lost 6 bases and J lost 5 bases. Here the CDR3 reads CASSRTGGWTEAFF. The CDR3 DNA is TGTGCCAGCTCCCGGACAGGGGGTTGGACTGAAGCTTTCTTT.

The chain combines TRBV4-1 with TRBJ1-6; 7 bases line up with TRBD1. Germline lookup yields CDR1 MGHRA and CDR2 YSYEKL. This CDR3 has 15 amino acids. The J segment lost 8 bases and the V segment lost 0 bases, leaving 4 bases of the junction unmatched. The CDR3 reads CASSQDDRVYSPLHF. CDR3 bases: TGCGCCAGCAGCCAAGACGACAGGGTGTATTCACCCCTCCACTTT.

The CDR3: CASSTQPGDGYTF. The CDR3 nucleotides are TGTGCCAGCAGCACCCAACCCGGGGACGGCTACACCTTC. V usage is TRBV7-2 and J usage is TRBJ1-2, with D perhaps matching TRBD1 (5 bases). V was trimmed by 5 bases and J by 8 bases, leaving 15 bases between them. The CDR3 is 13 amino acids. The germline CDR1 and CDR2 sequences are SGHTA and FQGNSA.

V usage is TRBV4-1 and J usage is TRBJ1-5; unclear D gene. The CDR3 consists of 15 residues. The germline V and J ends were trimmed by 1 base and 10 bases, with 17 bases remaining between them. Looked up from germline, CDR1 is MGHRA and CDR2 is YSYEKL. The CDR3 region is CASSQGAGALRPQHF. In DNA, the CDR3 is TGCGCCAGCAGCCAAGGGGCAGGAGCCCTTCGCCCCCAGCATTTT.

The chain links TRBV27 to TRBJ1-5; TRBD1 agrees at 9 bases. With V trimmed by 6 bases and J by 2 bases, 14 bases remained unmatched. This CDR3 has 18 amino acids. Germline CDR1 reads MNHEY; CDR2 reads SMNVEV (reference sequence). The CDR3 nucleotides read TGTGCCAGCAGCCGGACCGGGACAGGGTTCAGTGGCAATCAGCCCCAGCATTTT. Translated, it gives CASSRTGTGFSGNQPQHF.

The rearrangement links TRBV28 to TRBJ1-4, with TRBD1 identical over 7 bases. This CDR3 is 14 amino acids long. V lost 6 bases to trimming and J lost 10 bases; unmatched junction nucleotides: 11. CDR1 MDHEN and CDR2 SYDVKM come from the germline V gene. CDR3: CASRPGGVLRKLFF. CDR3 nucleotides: TGTGCCAGCAGGCCAGGGGGGGTTCTCCGAAAACTGTTTTTT.

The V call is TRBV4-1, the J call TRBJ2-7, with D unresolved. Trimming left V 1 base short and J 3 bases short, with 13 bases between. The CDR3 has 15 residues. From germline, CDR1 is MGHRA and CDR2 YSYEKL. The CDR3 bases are TGCGCCAGCAGCCAAGCAGGACCTGATATCTACGAGCAGTACTTC. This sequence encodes CASSQAGPDIYEQYF.

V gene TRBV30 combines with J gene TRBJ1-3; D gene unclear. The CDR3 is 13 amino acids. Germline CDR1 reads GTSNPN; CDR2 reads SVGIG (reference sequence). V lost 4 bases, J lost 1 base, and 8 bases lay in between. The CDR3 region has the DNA TGTGCCTGGACCTGGGATTCTGGAAACACCATATATTTT. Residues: CAWTWDSGNTIYF.

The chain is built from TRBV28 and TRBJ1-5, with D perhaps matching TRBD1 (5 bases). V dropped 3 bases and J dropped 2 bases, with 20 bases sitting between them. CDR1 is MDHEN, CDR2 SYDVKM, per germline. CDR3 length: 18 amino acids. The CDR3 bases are TGTGCCAGCAGTTTCTTGACCTTGAGGGGAATACGCAATCAGCCCCAGCATTTT. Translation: CASSFLTLRGIRNQPQHF.

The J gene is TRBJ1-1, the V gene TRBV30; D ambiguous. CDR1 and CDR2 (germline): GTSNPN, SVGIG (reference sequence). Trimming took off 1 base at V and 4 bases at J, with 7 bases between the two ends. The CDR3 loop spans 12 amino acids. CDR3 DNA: TGTGCCTGGAGTGGACTGTCCACTGAAGCTTTCTTT. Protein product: CAWSGLSTEAFF.

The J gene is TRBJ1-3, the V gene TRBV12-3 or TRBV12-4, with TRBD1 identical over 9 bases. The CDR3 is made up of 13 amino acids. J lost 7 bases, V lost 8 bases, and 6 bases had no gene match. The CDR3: CASHRGLWNTIYF. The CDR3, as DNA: TGTGCCAGCCACAGGGGGCTCTGGAACACCATATATTTT.

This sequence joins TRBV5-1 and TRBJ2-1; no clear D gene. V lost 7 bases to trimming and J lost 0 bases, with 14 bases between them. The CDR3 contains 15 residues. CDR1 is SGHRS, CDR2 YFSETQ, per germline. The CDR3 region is CASQISSSSYNEQFF. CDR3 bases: TGCGCCAGCCAGATTTCATCGAGCTCCTACAATGAGCAGTTCTTC.

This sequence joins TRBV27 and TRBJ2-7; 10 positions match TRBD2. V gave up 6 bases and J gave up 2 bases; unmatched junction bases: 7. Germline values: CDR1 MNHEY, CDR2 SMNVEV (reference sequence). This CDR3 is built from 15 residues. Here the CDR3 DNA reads TGTGCCAGCAGACCCCATAGCGGGGGGACCTACGAGCAGTACTTC. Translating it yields CASRPHSGGTYEQYF.

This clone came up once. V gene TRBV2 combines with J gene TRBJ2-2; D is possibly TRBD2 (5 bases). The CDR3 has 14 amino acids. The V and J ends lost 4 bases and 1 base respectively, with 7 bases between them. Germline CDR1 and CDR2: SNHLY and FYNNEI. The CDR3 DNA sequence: TGTGCCAGCAGTGTTAGCGTGAACACCGGGGAGCTGTTTTTT. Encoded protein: CASSVSVNTGELFF.

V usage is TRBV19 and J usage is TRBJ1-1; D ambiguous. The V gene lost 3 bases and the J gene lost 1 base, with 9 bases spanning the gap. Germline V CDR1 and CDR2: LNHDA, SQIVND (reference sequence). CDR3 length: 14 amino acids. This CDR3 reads CASSISHTNTEAFF. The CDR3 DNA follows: TGTGCCAGTAGTATTTCCCACACGAACACTGAAGCTTTCTTT. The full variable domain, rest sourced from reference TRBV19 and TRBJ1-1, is DGGITQSPKYLFRKEGQNVTLSCEQNLNHDAMYWYRQDPGQGLRLIYYSQIVNDFQKGDIAEGYSVSREKKESFPLTVTSAQKNPTAFYLCASSISHTNTEAFFGQGTRLTVV.

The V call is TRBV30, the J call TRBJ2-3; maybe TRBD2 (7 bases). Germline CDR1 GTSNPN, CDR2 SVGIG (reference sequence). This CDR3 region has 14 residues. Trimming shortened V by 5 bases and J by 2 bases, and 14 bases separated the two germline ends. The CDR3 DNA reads TGTGCCTGGTGGGGCGGGGGCCTCACAGATACGCAGTATTTT. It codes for CAWWGGGLTDTQYF.

CDR3 amino acids: CASSLEGRHYADTQYF. The CDR3 nucleotides are TGTGCCAGCAGTTTGGAGGGACGCCATTATGCAGATACGCAGTATTTT. This chain joins TRBV27 and TRBJ2-3, with a possible D match to TRBD2 (6 bases). The CDR3 consists of 16 residues. CDR1 and CDR2 from the germline V gene are MNHEY and SMNVEV (reference sequence). V was clipped by 3 bases and J by 4 bases, with 17 bases between them.

The CDR3 is CASSTTGGRETQYF. CDR3 nucleotides: TGTGCCAGCAGCACGACAGGGGGCAGGGAGACCCAGTACTTC. This chain links TRBV6-5 with TRBJ2-5; 10 positions match TRBD1. V dropped 6 bases and J dropped 5; count of bases not matched to a gene: 6. Per germline, CDR1 MNHEY and CDR2 SVGAGI. The CDR3 has 14 residues.

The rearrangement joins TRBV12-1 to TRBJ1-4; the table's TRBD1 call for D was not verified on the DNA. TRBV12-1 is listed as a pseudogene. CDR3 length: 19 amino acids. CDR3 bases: TGTGCCAGCAGCTTTCAAGGCACAAAGGGGGAGAAGTTAGGTGAAAAACTGTTTTTT. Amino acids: CASSFQGTKGEKLGEKLFF.

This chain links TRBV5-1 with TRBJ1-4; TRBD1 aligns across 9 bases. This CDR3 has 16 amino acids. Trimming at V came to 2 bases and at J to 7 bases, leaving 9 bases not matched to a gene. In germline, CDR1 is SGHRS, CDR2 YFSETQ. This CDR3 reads CASSFSWGDRVEKLFF. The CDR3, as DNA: TGCGCCAGCAGCTTCTCTTGGGGGGACAGGGTTGAAAAACTGTTTTTT. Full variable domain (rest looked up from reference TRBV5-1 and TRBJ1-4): KAGVTQTPRYLIKTRGQQVTLSCSPISGHRSVSWYQQTPGQGLQFLFEYFSETQRNKGNFPGRFSGRQFSNSRSEMNVSTLELGDSALYLCASSFSWGDRVEKLFFGSGTQLSVL.